A selection of T cell receptor beta chains follows, all from one sample in a study of cytomegalovirus exposure and HLA in healthy donors. The protocol was immunoSEQ multiplex PCR, while the TCRdb copy is restricted to in-frame clones and leaves out a portion. The sample includes approximately 190,000 clones, about four fifths of them seen just once. Source material: PBMCs. These receptors originate from a middle-aged man in good health and CMV-seropositive. The CDR3 runs from the conserved cysteine through the conserved F or W. Fields, in order: J gene, V gene, CDR3 protein.

TRBJ1-2,TRBV7-9,CASSSDRILDTF
TRBJ2-1,TRBV6-5,CASRIRLASYNEQFF
TRBJ1-1,TRBV15,CATSMGGARGLYTEAFF
TRBJ2-1,TRBV5-1,CASSSWTSGANEQFF
TRBJ1-4,TRBV6-1,CASSPRSGGNEKLFF
TRBJ1-2,TRBV4-1,CASSQIAVSVLWYGYTF
TRBJ2-5,TRBV6-5,CASSSWTGGGETQYF
TRBJ2-1,TRBV10-2,CASRGLAGVNDEQFF
TRBJ2-1,TRBV6-4,CASSATSLHEQFF
TRBJ2-1,TRBV4-2,CASSRTSGSSYNEQFF
NA,TRBV10-3,CAISEADYEQYF
TRBJ1-2,TRBV28,CASSLSHRTNYGYTF
NA,TRBV18,CASRPSGSAYEQYF
TRBJ2-7,TRBV6-5,CASSYSAGGSYEQYF
NA,TRBV2,CASIQDFSGLYEQYF
TRBJ1-2,TRBV5-1,CASSLVQFEDGYTF
TRBJ1-1,TRBV5-1,CASSLRQGTGTEAFF
TRBJ2-5,TRBV14,CASSQLLGGLAGGKYF
TRBJ2-6,TRBV4-3,CASSWTGTNVLTF
TRBJ1-4,TRBV28,CASSTPGQGREKLFF
TRBJ2-7,TRBV5-8,CASSLRPGQGTYEQYF
TRBJ2-7,TRBV7-9,CASSLASASGRAEQYF
TRBJ2-7,TRBV5-1,CASARDSYEQYF
TRBJ2-5,TRBV6-5,CASRRTSGWETQYF
TRBJ1-6,TRBV9,CASSVEGGGSPLHF
TRBJ2-4,TRBV6-5,CASTGRGAVKNIQYF
TRBJ1-4,TRBV5-4,CASSLGGGSDEKLFF
TRBJ2-3,TRBV5-6,CASSLASDTDTQYF
TRBJ2-2,TRBV9,CASSVSRLDGSLTGELFF
TRBJ2-4,TRBV30,CACNLGGWAKNIQYF
TRBJ2-7,TRBV6-6,CASSDRPEQYF
TRBJ2-1,TRBV4-2,CASSQEPAGALGEQFF
TRBJ2-5,TRBV28,CASRVTSGTDQETQYF
TRBJ1-5,TRBV13,CASSLGGVGSQHF
TRBJ2-7,TRBV6-6,CASSTTSVSYEQYF
TRBJ2-3,TRBV5-5,CASSLTSGRAYADTQYF
TRBJ2-7,TRBV5-1,CASSLGTRAVQYF
TRBJ1-4,TRBV28,CASSLLAQGLAEKLFF
TRBJ2-7,TRBV30,CAWSDPGTSVYEQYF
TRBJ2-7,TRBV7-2,CASSPAGSGRYEQYF
TRBJ2-7,TRBV6-1,CASSVSIYEQYF
TRBJ2-3,TRBV9,CASSVGGVDTQYF
TRBJ2-3,TRBV5-4,CASSFGGTSTDTQYF
TRBJ1-2,TRBV6-5,CASSRGTGTYGYTF
TRBJ1-2,TRBV20-1,CIGGINYGYTF
TRBJ2-2,TRBV19,CASSQLKTSGNTGELFF